This T cell receptor (beta chain) originates from a study of blood T cell repertoires in COVID-19. On the study more broadly: The study drew acute and convalescent COVID-19 samples from the United States, Italy and Spain. From T cells, B-cell-depleted T cells, or PBMCs came the material, which was cDNA or gDNA.

The trim removed 7 bases at V and 0 bases at J, leaving 9 bases unmatched. Germline CDR1 and CDR2: SGHRS and YFSETQ. This CDR3 is built from 15 residues. Authors' processing steps: Reference gene primer amplification gave estimated nucleated cell counts. The protocol was immunoSEQ multiplex PCR, while the TCRdb copy is restricted to in-frame clones and leaves out a portion. The D gene and trimming were derived from the DNA, and the V and J assignments and clone size from that table. The sample holds tens of thousands of clones; around 90% are singletons and the top ten take around 1.7%. The clonotype comes from a woman aged 60-70 years with active COVID-19. Material for sequencing was peripheral blood. This chain uses TRBV5-1 with TRBJ2-5, with 7 positions matching TRBD2. CDR3 DNA sequence: TGCGCCAGCTTACCAGCGGGGACGTACCAAGAGACCCAGTACTTC. Translation: CASLPAGTYQETQYF.